Listed below are T cell receptor beta chains from one sample, sequenced in a study of CD4 T cells in relation to SARS-CoV-2 and coronaviruses. Antigen specificity for these receptors is unknown. The protocol was immunoSEQ multiplex PCR, while the TCRdb copy is restricted to in-frame clones and leaves out a portion. The sample lists tens of thousands of clones; around 82% were seen once. The material sequenced was CD4+ T cells from PBMCs, cultured in vitro. All receptors come from a human donor in good health. The CDR3 runs from the conserved cysteine through the conserved F or W. The D gene is left open where the match is weak. Only part of the rows carry a size: once, few, many, or a class if the clone is expanded.

J gene,clone size,D gene,V gene,CDR3 DNA,CDR3 protein
TRBJ2-3,.,TRBD1,TRBV5-1,TGCGCCAGCAGCTTGGCCTCTTCCGGGACAGGGGGAGATACGCAGTATTTT,CASSLASSGTGGDTQYF
TRBJ2-1,.,TRBD2,TRBV2,TGTGCCAGCAGTGTGGGAGGGGTAAACAATGAGCAGTTCTTC,CASSVGGVNNEQFF
TRBJ1-4,once,.,TRBV30,TGTGCCTGGAAAACAGGGACCGAAAAACTGTTTTTT,CAWKTGTEKLFF
TRBJ1-4,.,TRBD1,TRBV7-8,TGTGCCAGCAGCTTAGATAGGACAGGGGTTAATGAAAAACTGTTTTTT,CASSLDRTGVNEKLFF
TRBJ2-7,.,TRBD1,TRBV2,TGTGCCAGCAGGACAGGGTCCTACGAGCAGTACTTC,CASRTGSYEQYF
TRBJ2-7,.,TRBD1,TRBV2,TGTGCCAGCAGTCTGGGACAGGGGTTCTACGAGCAGTACTTC,CASSLGQGFYEQYF
TRBJ2-1,.,.,TRBV28,TGTGCCAGCAGAGAAGGGGGGGAATACAATGAGCAGTTCTTC,CASREGGEYNEQFF
TRBJ2-7,.,TRBD1,TRBV12-3/TRBV12-4,TGTGCCAGCAGTCGGGACAGCAATTACGAGCAGTACTTC,CASSRDSNYEQYF
TRBJ2-7,.,TRBD1,TRBV7-9,TGTGCCAGCAGCTTAGAAAGGGGGCGGTCCTACGAGCAGTACTTC,CASSLERGRSYEQYF
TRBJ2-3,.,TRBD1,TRBV29-1,TGCAGCACTTGGACAGGGGCAGATACGCAGTATTTT,CSTWTGADTQYF
TRBJ2-3,.,.,TRBV5-1,TGCGCCAGCAGCCCCGTCGTATTATCCACAGATACGCAGTATTTT,CASSPVVLSTDTQYF
TRBJ2-3,.,TRBD2,TRBV10-3,TGTGCCATCAGTGACCCCGTGGGGGGGGGAGGGGGCACAGATACGCAGTATTTT,CAISDPVGGGGGTDTQYF
TRBJ2-1,.,TRBD1,TRBV27,TGTGCCAGCAGGGGACAGGGATCAGATGAGCAGTTCTTC,CASRGQGSDEQFF
TRBJ2-7,.,.,TRBV10-3,TGTGCCATCAGTGAGCTCCGGGTCGGCTCCTACGAGCAGTACTTC,CAISELRVGSYEQYF
TRBJ2-5,.,.,TRBV4-1,TGCGCCAGCAGGAAGGGTGGGGAAGAGACCCAGTACTTC,CASRKGGEETQYF
TRBJ1-4,.,.,TRBV28,TGTGCCAGCAGTTCCGCCGGTACTAATGAAAAACTGTTTTTT,CASSSAGTNEKLFF
TRBJ2-5,.,.,TRBV5-4,TGTGCCAGCAGCCCCGTGGGTAGACAAGAGACCCAGTACTTC,CASSPVGRQETQYF
TRBJ2-7,few,.,TRBV7-8,TGTGCCAGCAGCTCACTGGGCCTCCGCTTCGACGAGCAGTACTTC,CASSSLGLRFDEQYF
TRBJ2-2,.,.,TRBV19,TGTGCCTCGCAGACAATGACCGGGGAGCTGTTTTTT,CASQTMTGELFF
TRBJ2-2,.,.,TRBV12-2,TGTGCAAGTCGCTTAGGTCCCGGGGAGCTGTTTTTT,CASRLGPGELFF
TRBJ1-1,.,.,TRBV3-1/TRBV3-2,TGTGCCAGCAGATCCGACAGGAACACTGAAGCTTTCTTT,CASRSDRNTEAFF
TRBJ2-4,.,TRBD2,TRBV7-9,TGTGCCAGCAGCTTAGAGCGGGGGGTGGACATTCAGTACTTC,CASSLERGVDIQYF
TRBJ1-3,.,TRBD1,TRBV27,TGTGCCAGCAGTTTGGTGGCAGGGGGTTTTGGAAACACCATATATTTT,CASSLVAGGFGNTIYF
TRBJ2-7,.,.,TRBV6-1,TGTGCCAGCAGTGAACTGACCGGGAGCCCCTACGAGCAGTACTTC,CASSELTGSPYEQYF
TRBJ2-7,few,.,TRBV10-3,TGTGCCATCAGTGAAGACTACGAGCAGTACTTC,CAISEDYEQYF
TRBJ1-1,.,.,TRBV2,TGTGCCAGCGCCCCGGGGGCTAAGAACACTGAAGCTTTCTTT,CASAPGAKNTEAFF
TRBJ1-2,.,.,TRBV28,TGTGCCAGCATTCCAGGGATCGGGTATGGCTACACCTTC,CASIPGIGYGYTF
TRBJ1-4,.,.,TRBV28,TGTGCCAGCAGTTTCCCCCCCTGGAAGAAAAAACTGTTTTTT,CASSFPPWKKKLFF
TRBJ1-4,.,.,TRBV3-1/TRBV3-2,TGTGCCAGCAGCTTCCCGGGGGGAACTAATGAAAAACTGTTTTTT,CASSFPGGTNEKLFF
TRBJ1-2,.,TRBD1,TRBV28,TGTGCCAGCAGTATCGCGGGACAGGGAGACGTATATATCCCCTATGGCTACACCTTC,CASSIAGQGDVYIPYGYTF
TRBJ1-2,.,.,TRBV9,TGTGCCAGCAGCAAAGCCGACAGCGTCTTTGGCTACACCTTC,CASSKADSVFGYTF
TRBJ2-5,.,TRBD2,TRBV30,TGTGCCGGAAGGGGAAAAGCGGGAGGCCAAGAGACCCAGTACTTC,CAGRGKAGGQETQYF
TRBJ2-7,.,.,TRBV18,TGTGCCAGCTCACCTCAGGAGCGCGAGCAGTACTTC,CASSPQEREQYF
TRBJ1-4,once,TRBD1,TRBV6-6,TGTGCCAGCGCCCGGACAGGGGCTGAAAAACTGTTTTTT,CASARTGAEKLFF
TRBJ1-6,.,.,TRBV5-1,TGCGCCAGCAGCTTGGAAAGCGATTCACCCCTCCACTTT,CASSLESDSPLHF
TRBJ1-2,.,.,TRBV5-1,TGCGCCAGCAGCATCAAGGGTGACTATGGCTACACCTTC,CASSIKGDYGYTF
TRBJ2-5,.,TRBD1,TRBV24-1,TGTGCCACCAGTGACCCAGGGGGCACGGAGACCCAGTACTTC,CATSDPGGTETQYF
TRBJ1-1,.,TRBD1,TRBV28,TGTGCCAGCAGATACGGGACAGGGGGCTGGAACACTGAAGCTTTCTTT,CASRYGTGGWNTEAFF
TRBJ1-5,few,.,TRBV19,TGTGCCAGTAGTATTCGGGGTACGAGCAATCAGCCCCAGCATTTT,CASSIRGTSNQPQHF
TRBJ2-1,.,TRBD2,TRBV10-3,TGTGCCATCAGTGAGCCCACGGGACCAGCGGGAAGGAACAATGAGCAGTTCTTC,CAISEPTGPAGRNNEQFF
TRBJ1-1,few,.,TRBV19,TGTGCCAGTAGTAGGGCAGGAGGGACTGAAGCTTTCTTT,CASSRAGGTEAFF
TRBJ1-1,.,.,TRBV2,TGTGCCACCTCCTCCCACACGAACACTGAAGCTTTCTTT,CATSSHTNTEAFF
TRBJ1-1,.,.,TRBV6-5,TGTGCCAGCAGCAGGGAAGGTCCGTCGACCACTGAAGCTTTCTTT,CASSREGPSTTEAFF
TRBJ2-7,.,.,TRBV6-5,TGTGCCAGCAGTTACTCGTGGACGGGGCCTGGCTACGAGCAGTACTTC,CASSYSWTGPGYEQYF
TRBJ2-1,few,.,TRBV3-1/TRBV3-2,TGTGCCAGCAGCCAAAGCGATGGAGGGAGCGTTTCGTGGAATGAGCAGTTCTTC,CASSQSDGGSVSWNEQFF
TRBJ1-5,.,.,TRBV6-5,TGTGCCAGCTGGGGGCCAAGCAATCAGCCCCAGCATTTT,CASWGPSNQPQHF
TRBJ2-1,.,TRBD2,TRBV11-3,TGTGCCAGCAGCTTAGGGGGCGGGGGGGCGCGAGAGCAGTTCTTC,CASSLGGGGAREQFF
TRBJ1-2,.,.,TRBV3-1/TRBV3-2,TGTGCCAGCAGCCAGGGCTATGGCTACACCTTC,CASSQGYGYTF
TRBJ1-4,.,TRBD1,TRBV5-1,TGCGCCACCGGAACCGGGACAGGGGGAGAAAAACTGTTTTTT,CATGTGTGGEKLFF
TRBJ2-1,.,TRBD2,TRBV7-3,TGTGCCAGCAGCTCCGGGACTAGTTCGAATGAGCAGTTCTTC,CASSSGTSSNEQFF
TRBJ1-1,.,TRBD1,TRBV3-1/TRBV3-2,TGTGCCAGCAGCCCGAGACAGGGGGCGGCCACTGAAGCTTTCTTT,CASSPRQGAATEAFF
TRBJ1-5,.,TRBD1,TRBV7-8,TGTGCCAGCAGCTATGATGGGAGGGGGGACAGGGGCCAGCCCCAGCATTTT,CASSYDGRGDRGQPQHF
TRBJ2-2,.,.,TRBV19,TGTGCCAGTCTATCGGCTGGTCGGGCGACGAACACCGGGGAGCTGTTTTTT,CASLSAGRATNTGELFF
TRBJ1-4,.,.,TRBV5-1,TGCGCCAGCAGCTCCGGGGCGAGGGCTGAAAAACTGTTTTTT,CASSSGARAEKLFF
TRBJ2-7,few,TRBD1,TRBV24-1,TGTGCCACCAGTGGACCGGGACAGGGCACGTACGAGCAGTACTTC,CATSGPGQGTYEQYF
TRBJ1-1,.,TRBD1,TRBV2,TGTGCCAGCAGCTTTACAGGGGGCATCAACACTGAAGCTTTCTTT,CASSFTGGINTEAFF
TRBJ1-2,.,.,TRBV14,TGTGCCAGCAGCCAAGTTTGGGGGCTAGCTAACTATGGCTACACCTTC,CASSQVWGLANYGYTF
TRBJ2-1,.,TRBD2,TRBV12-5,TGTGCTAGTGGTTTGGTACTGGGACTAGCGGGAGGCCCACCGTTTTACAATGAGCAGTTCTTC,CASGLVLGLAGGPPFYNEQFF
TRBJ2-2,.,.,TRBV7-9,TGTGCCAGCCTGGACTTCGCGAACACCGGGGAGCTGTTTTTT,CASLDFANTGELFF